This entry lists 13 T cell receptor beta chains sequenced from one sample in a study of T-cell reconstitution after alpha-beta-depleted transplantation in children. Preparation of the TCRbeta library involved a method that used unique molecular identifiers. TCRdb fed the PCR reads into MiXCR, producing one record per CDR3 protein. Of nearly 350,000 distinct CDR3 sequences listed, roughly 15% are singletons. Source: PBMCs, mostly from graft donor cells, taken 360 days after TCRalphabeta/CD19-depleted stem cell transplant. Receptor source: a male patient aged 2 to 10 who had a stem cell transplant for acute lymphoblastic leukemia, so the T cells may come from the graft donor.

This sequence joins TRBV5-6 and TRBJ1-5; 7 bases line up with TRBD1. Trimming took 6 bases from V and 5 from J; bases not matched to a gene: 17. The CDR3 sequence is 17 residues long. The V gene's germline CDR1 is SGHDT and CDR2 YYEEEE. The CDR3 spells CASTSPRDSWIYQPQHF. The CDR3 bases are TGTGCCAGCACCTCTCCCCGGGACAGCTGGATTTATCAGCCCCAGCATTTT.

This chain links TRBV7-2 with TRBJ2-2; D is undetermined. This CDR3 has 14 residues. Per germline, CDR1 SGHTA and CDR2 FQGNSA. The germline V and J ends were trimmed by 2 bases and 3 bases, with 7 bases remaining between them. The CDR3 here is CASSLSRYTGELFF. Written as DNA, the CDR3 is TGTGCCAGCAGCTTATCCCGGTACACCGGGGAGCTGTTTTTT.

This clonotype was recorded a few times. V usage is TRBV28 and J usage is TRBJ2-1, with TRBD2 matching 11 bases. Germline CDR1 is MDHEN and CDR2 is SYDVKM. Losses at the gene ends were 5 bases for V and 3 bases for J; bases not matched to a gene: 6. The length of the CDR3 is 16 residues. CDR3 protein: CASSPFSGRVYNEQFF. Written as DNA, the CDR3 is TGTGCCAGCAGTCCCTTTAGCGGGAGGGTCTACAATGAGCAGTTCTTC.

There are a few counts of this clonotype. The chain links TRBV6-5 to TRBJ1-1; a possible D gene is TRBD1 (5 bases). From germline, CDR1 is MNHEY and CDR2 SVGAGI. The CDR3 extends over 14 amino acids. Trimming removed 8 bases at V and 12 bases at J, with 25 bases between. The CDR3: CASGQGMKRQGPFF. The CDR3 region has the DNA TGTGCCAGCGGGCAAGGAATGAAAAGGCAGGGACCTTTCTTT.

V and J are TRBV7-2 and TRBJ2-7; no clear D. This CDR3 contains 14 residues. Germline loops: CDR1 SGHTA, CDR2 FQGNSA. The V gene lost 3 bases and the J gene lost 3 bases, with 12 bases spanning the gap. In nucleotides, the CDR3 is TGTGCCAGCAGCTTCCGTAGGCTTGGCTACGAGCAGTACTTC. Translation gives CASSFRRLGYEQYF.

There are a few counts of this clonotype. This chain joins TRBV30 and TRBJ2-3, with TRBD1 identical over 7 bases. CDR1 and CDR2 from the germline V gene are GTSNPN and SVGIG (reference sequence). CDR3 length: 15 amino acids. V dropped 2 bases and J dropped 2; count of bases not matched to a gene: 7. The CDR3 DNA is TGTGCCTGGAGTATGGGACAGTCCAACACAGATACGCAGTATTTT. This translates into CAWSMGQSNTDTQYF.

This clonotype was detected only a few times. V and J are TRBV4-2 and TRBJ2-1, with D possibly called TRBD1 or TRBD2 (5 bases each). There are 14 residues in the CDR3. CDR1 and CDR2 from the germline V gene are LGHNA and YNFKEQ. V was shortened by 4 bases and J by 3 bases, with 10 bases between the two germline ends. The CDR3: CASSLGPHYNEQFF. CDR3 DNA: TGTGCCAGCAGCCTGGGACCCCACTACAATGAGCAGTTCTTC.

The J gene is TRBJ2-1, the V gene TRBV5-1, with D perhaps matching TRBD1 (7 bases). The germline gives CDR1 SGHRS, CDR2 YFSETQ. With 0 bases removed from V and 2 bases from J, the gap between germline ends came to 15 bases. CDR3 length: 17 residues. CDR3 coding DNA: TGCGCCAGCAGCTTGGAGGCGGGACAGATCCCCTACAATGAGCAGTTCTTC. It is translated as CASSLEAGQIPYNEQFF.

This clonotype was detected a few times. V and J are TRBV12-3 or TRBV12-4 and TRBJ2-7, with D possibly being TRBD2 (5 bases). V was cut by 6 bases and J by 3 bases, with 18 bases left in between. CDR3 length: 15 amino acids. The CDR3 region is CASSRTVGLHYEQYF. As DNA, the CDR3 is TGTGCCAGCAGCCGGACTGTAGGACTCCACTACGAGCAGTACTTC.

This chain uses TRBV28 with TRBJ2-4, with TRBD2 identical over 10 bases. V shed 0 bases and J 9 bases; nucleotides not matched to a gene: 17. Germline lookup yields CDR1 MDHEN and CDR2 SYDVKM. The CDR3 consists of 19 residues. The CDR3 DNA is TGTGCCAGCAGTTTATGGGTCTCTCAGCGGGAGGGCTTGGGGGGCATTCAGTACTTC. This translates into CASSLWVSQREGLGGIQYF.

This clonotype turned up a few times. This CDR3 reads CSVEPGTPAGGYTF. In DNA form, the CDR3 reads TGCAGCGTTGAGCCCGGGACCCCCGCAGGAGGCTACACCTTC. The chain employs TRBV29-1 and TRBJ1-2; tentatively, D is TRBD1 (5 bases). Germline loops: CDR1 SQVTM, CDR2 ANQGSEA. The CDR3 is made up of 14 amino acids. The V and J ends lost 3 bases and 8 bases respectively, with 19 bases between them.

The V call is TRBV14, the J call TRBJ1-2; tentative D call: TRBD1 (6 bases). The CDR3 consists of 13 residues. Looked up from germline, CDR1 is SGHDN and CDR2 is FVKESK. The V end lost 4 bases, the J end lost 4 bases, and 10 bases lay between the germline ends. DNA for the CDR3: TGTGCCAGCAGCCCCGGACAGTTCTATGGCTACACCTTC. Protein product: CASSPGQFYGYTF. Complete variable domain (other parts from reference TRBV14 and TRBJ1-2): EAGVTQFPSHSVIEKGQTVTLRCDPISGHDNLYWYRRVMGKEIKFLLHFVKESKQDESGMPNNRFLAERTGGTYSTLKVQPAELEDSGVYFCASSPGQFYGYTFGSGTRLTVV.

The chain couples TRBV21-1 to TRBJ1-4; the table's D call of TRBD1 was not tested on the DNA. TRBV21-1 is shown as a pseudogene. This CDR3 is 16 amino acids long. The CDR3 nucleotides read TGTGCCAGCAGCAAATTTGTCACGGGACAACGTGAAAAACTGTTTTTT. Amino acids: CASSKFVTGQREKLFF.